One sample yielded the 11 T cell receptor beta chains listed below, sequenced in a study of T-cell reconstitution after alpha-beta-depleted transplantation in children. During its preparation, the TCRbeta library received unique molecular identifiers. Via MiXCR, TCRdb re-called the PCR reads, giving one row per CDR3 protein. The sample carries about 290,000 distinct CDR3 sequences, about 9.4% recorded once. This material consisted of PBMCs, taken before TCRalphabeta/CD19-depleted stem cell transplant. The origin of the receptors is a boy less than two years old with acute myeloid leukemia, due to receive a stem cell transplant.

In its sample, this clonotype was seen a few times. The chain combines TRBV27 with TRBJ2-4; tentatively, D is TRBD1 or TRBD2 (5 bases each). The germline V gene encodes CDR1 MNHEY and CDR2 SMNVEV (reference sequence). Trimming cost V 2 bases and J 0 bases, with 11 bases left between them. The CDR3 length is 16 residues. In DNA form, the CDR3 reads TGTGCCAGCAGTTTAGCCGGGGCCGTAGCCAAAAACATTCAGTACTTC. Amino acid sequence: CASSLAGAVAKNIQYF.

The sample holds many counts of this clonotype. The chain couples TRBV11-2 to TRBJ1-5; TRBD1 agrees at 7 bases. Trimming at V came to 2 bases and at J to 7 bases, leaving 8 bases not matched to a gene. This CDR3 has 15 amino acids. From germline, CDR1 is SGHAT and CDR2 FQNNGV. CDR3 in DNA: TGTGCCAGCAGCTTAAATGTAGGGGGCTCACAGCCCCAGCATTTT. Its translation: CASSLNVGGSQPQHF.

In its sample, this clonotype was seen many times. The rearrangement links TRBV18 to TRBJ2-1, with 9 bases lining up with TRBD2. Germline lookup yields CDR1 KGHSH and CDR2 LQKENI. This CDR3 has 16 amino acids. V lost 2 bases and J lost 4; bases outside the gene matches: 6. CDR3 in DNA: TGTGCCAGCTCACCAGGCCTAGCGGGGCGTTACAATGAGCAGTTCTTC. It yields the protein CASSPGLAGRYNEQFF.

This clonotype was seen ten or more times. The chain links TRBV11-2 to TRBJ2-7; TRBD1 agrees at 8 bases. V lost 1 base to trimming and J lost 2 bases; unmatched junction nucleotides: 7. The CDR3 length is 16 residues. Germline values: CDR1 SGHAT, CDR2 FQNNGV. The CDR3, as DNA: TGTGCCAGCAGCTTAGCCCCCCCGGACAGGGCCTACGAGCAGTACTTC. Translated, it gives CASSLAPPDRAYEQYF.

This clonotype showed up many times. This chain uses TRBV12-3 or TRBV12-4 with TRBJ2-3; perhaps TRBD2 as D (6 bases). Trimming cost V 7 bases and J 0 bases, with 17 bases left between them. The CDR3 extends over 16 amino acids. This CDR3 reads CASIFGGNLSTDTQYF. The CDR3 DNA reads TGTGCCAGCATCTTCGGGGGTAACTTGAGCACAGATACGCAGTATTTT.

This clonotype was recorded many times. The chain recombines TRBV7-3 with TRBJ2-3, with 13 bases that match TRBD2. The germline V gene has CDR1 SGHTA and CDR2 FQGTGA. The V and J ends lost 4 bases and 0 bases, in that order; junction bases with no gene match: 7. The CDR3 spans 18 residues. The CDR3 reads CASSSGLAGSSSTDTQYF. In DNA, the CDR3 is TGTGCCAGCAGCTCGGGACTAGCGGGATCTTCTAGCACAGATACGCAGTATTTT.

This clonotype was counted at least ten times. CDR3 nucleotides: TGTGCCAGTAGTATAGTGGGACACCTACATCAGCCCCAGCATTTT. It translates to CASSIVGHLHQPQHF. The rearrangement uses TRBV19 and TRBJ1-5, with D perhaps matching TRBD1 (6 bases). The ends were cut back, 1 base at V and 5 bases at J, with 12 bases in the middle. The germline gives CDR1 LNHDA, CDR2 SQIVND (reference sequence). This CDR3 has 15 amino acids.

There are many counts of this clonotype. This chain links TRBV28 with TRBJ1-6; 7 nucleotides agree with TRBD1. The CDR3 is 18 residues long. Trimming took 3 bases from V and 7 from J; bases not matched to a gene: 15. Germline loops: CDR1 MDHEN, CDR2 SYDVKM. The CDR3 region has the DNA TGTGCCAGCAGTTTCTCGCGACGAGGGGGACAGCCGAATTCACCCCTCCACTTT. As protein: CASSFSRRGGQPNSPLHF.

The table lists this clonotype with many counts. The CDR3 is CSARDLSQRPYEQYF. CDR3 in DNA: TGCAGTGCTAGAGATCTCAGCCAGCGCCCCTACGAGCAGTACTTC. The chain couples TRBV20-1 to TRBJ2-7, with D unresolved. Germline lookup yields CDR1 DFQATT and CDR2 SNEGSKA (reference sequence). Trimming left V 0 bases short and J 2 bases short, with 14 bases between. This CDR3 has 15 residues.

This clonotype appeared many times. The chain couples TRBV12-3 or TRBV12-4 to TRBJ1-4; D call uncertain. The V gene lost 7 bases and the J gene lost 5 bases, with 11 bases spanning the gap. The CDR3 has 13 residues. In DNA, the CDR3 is TGTGCCAGCACCCCGCGGCCCAATGAAAAACTGTTTTTT. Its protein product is CASTPRPNEKLFF.

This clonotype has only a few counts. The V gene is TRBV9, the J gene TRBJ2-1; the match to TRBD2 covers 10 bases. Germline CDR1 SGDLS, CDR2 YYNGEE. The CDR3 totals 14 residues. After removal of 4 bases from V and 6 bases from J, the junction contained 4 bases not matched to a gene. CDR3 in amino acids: CASSIGLAVNEQFF. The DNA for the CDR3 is TGTGCCAGCAGCATCGGACTAGCGGTCAATGAGCAGTTCTTC.